A single sample is the source of the 18 T cell receptor beta chains below, sequenced in a study of T cell changes during pregnancy in multiple sclerosis. Sequencing was performed with immunoSEQ multiplex PCR; in TCRdb, only in-frame clones are kept and a portion is missing. Seen here are 70,000 to 80,000 clones, roughly 90% observed once, and the top ten hold around 3.5%. The sequenced sample was peripheral blood, obtained after pregnancy. Source of these receptors: a female donor in good health, enrolled as a control in a pregnancy study.

The chain employs TRBV28 and TRBJ2-1, with 15 bases lining up with TRBD2. The CDR3 runs 19 residues. The germline V gene encodes CDR1 MDHEN and CDR2 SYDVKM. V was clipped by 3 bases and J by 3 bases; unmatched bases: 9. CDR3 DNA sequence: TGTGCCAGCAGTTTTTTGGGACTAGCGGGAGGTAGGAGCTACAATGAGCAGTTCTTC. Amino acids: CASSFLGLAGGRSYNEQFF.

The V and J genes are TRBV4-1 and TRBJ2-1; 12 bases agree with TRBD2. The CDR3 is 20 amino acids. The germline V gene encodes CDR1 MGHRA and CDR2 YSYEKL. J lost 2 bases, V lost 6 bases, and 17 bases had no gene match. CDR3 residues: CASRNLHNTLAGGPYNEQFF. DNA of the CDR3: TGCGCCAGCAGAAACCTTCATAACACGCTAGCGGGGGGGCCCTACAATGAGCAGTTCTTC.

This clone was detected once. V and J are TRBV28 and TRBJ2-1; D call uncertain. The CDR3 has 13 amino acids. The germline gives CDR1 MDHEN, CDR2 SYDVKM. The V end was cut by 3 bases, the J end by 7 bases, with 10 bases between. The CDR3 is CASSFGTENEQFF. The CDR3, as DNA: TGTGCCAGCAGTTTTGGAACAGAGAATGAGCAGTTCTTC.

The chain recombines TRBV28 with TRBJ2-3; D call uncertain. Germline V lookup: CDR1 MDHEN, CDR2 SYDVKM. The germline V and J ends were trimmed by 3 bases and 9 bases, with 13 bases remaining between them. The CDR3 contains 13 residues. Here the CDR3 reads CASSLYTSRTQYF. The CDR3 nucleotides read TGTGCCAGCAGTTTGTATACCTCGAGGACGCAGTATTTT.

The chain carries TRBV29-1 and TRBJ2-3, with 8 bases aligning to TRBD2. Germline CDR1 reads SQVTM; CDR2 reads ANQGSEA. The CDR3 covers 14 residues. J was trimmed by 6 bases and V by 4 bases; bases with no gene match: 9. In DNA, the CDR3 is TGCAGCGTTGGAGCCAGCGGGAGATCCGATACGCAGTATTTT. Amino acids: CSVGASGRSDTQYF.

This chain joins TRBV19 and TRBJ1-4; D possibly corresponds to TRBD1 (6 bases). The V gene's germline CDR1 is LNHDA and CDR2 SQIVND (reference sequence). This CDR3 comprises 14 residues. The germline V and J ends were trimmed by 4 bases and 0 bases, with 6 bases remaining between them. CDR3 region: CASSRTATNEKLFF. Here the CDR3 DNA reads TGTGCCAGTAGTAGGACAGCAACTAATGAAAAACTGTTTTTT.

The chain has TRBV28 and TRBJ1-2, with D perhaps matching TRBD1 (6 bases). Trimming took off 2 bases at V and 8 bases at J, with 15 bases between the two ends. Germline CDR1 is MDHEN and CDR2 is SYDVKM. There are 14 residues in the CDR3. The CDR3 region is CASSLAGTTGGYTF. As DNA, the CDR3 is TGTGCCAGCAGTTTAGCAGGGACAACGGGAGGCTACACCTTC.

The chain uses TRBV7-9 and TRBJ2-5; TRBD2 agrees at 14 bases. J gave up 7 bases and V 0 bases, and 7 bases lay outside the gene matches. The germline V gene encodes CDR1 SEHNR and CDR2 FQNEAQ (reference sequence). This CDR3 has 17 residues. The CDR3 region is CASSLAPGLAGDRTQYF. The CDR3 DNA reads TGTGCCAGCAGCTTAGCCCCGGGACTAGCGGGAGACAGGACCCAGTACTTC.

The chain uses TRBV29-1 and TRBJ1-2; D unresolved. CDR3 length equals 11 residues. Germline values: CDR1 SQVTM, CDR2 ANQGSEA. V lost 6 bases, J lost 2 bases, and 7 bases lay in between. The CDR3 region has the DNA TGCAGCGTACAGTGGAACTATGGCTACACCTTC. Translation gives CSVQWNYGYTF.

The genes are TRBV28 and TRBJ2-5, with D hard to call. The length of the CDR3 is 15 residues. Per the germline V gene, CDR1 is MDHEN and CDR2 is SYDVKM. Trimming took off 3 bases at V and 1 base at J, with 12 bases between the two ends. DNA of the CDR3: TGTGCCAGCAGTTTGGCGTCAGGCATCCAAGAGACCCAGTACTTC. Translated, it gives CASSLASGIQETQYF.

The chain uses TRBV6-5 and TRBJ1-6; D is ambiguous. The germline CDR1 and CDR2 sequences are MNHEY and SVGAGI. This CDR3 comprises 13 residues. Trimming stripped 8 bases from V and 10 bases from J, with 15 bases between. CDR3 nucleotides: TGTGCCAGCCGATGGGCCGAAGGCTCACCCCTCCACTTT. As protein: CASRWAEGSPLHF.

The V call is TRBV15, the J call TRBJ1-4, with D unresolved. The CDR3 length is 14 residues. V lost 1 base and J lost 6, with 9 bases in between. Germline CDR1 and CDR2: LNHNV and YYDKDF (reference sequence). CDR3 in amino acids: CATSRGSGHEKLFF. The CDR3 coding sequence is TGTGCCACCAGCAGAGGATCTGGCCATGAAAAACTGTTTTTT.

The chain couples TRBV29-1 to TRBJ1-2, with D perhaps matching TRBD1 (6 bases). V lost 5 bases and J 3 bases, leaving 10 bases between the germline ends. Germline CDR1 and CDR2: SQVTM and ANQGSEA. CDR3 length: 12 residues. CDR3 sequence: CSVRTDHYGYTF. The DNA for the CDR3 is TGCAGCGTTAGGACAGACCACTATGGCTACACCTTC.

J is TRBJ2-5 and V is TRBV6-5; no reliable D call. The CDR3 extends over 13 amino acids. Looked up from germline, CDR1 is MNHEY and CDR2 is SVGAGI. Between the trimmed V and J ends, which lost 3 bases and 1 base, there was a span of 6 bases. DNA of the CDR3: TGTGCCAGCAGTTATGGCAGCCAAGAGACCCAGTACTTC. Protein product: CASSYGSQETQYF.

The chain employs TRBV7-8 and TRBJ2-1; D is possibly TRBD2 (5 bases). The germline gives CDR1 SGHVS, CDR2 FQNEAQ. The CDR3 is made up of 15 amino acids. Between the trimmed V and J ends, which lost 3 bases and 1 base, there was a span of 10 bases. The CDR3 is CASSLLRGSYNEQFF. The CDR3 DNA sequence: TGTGCCAGCAGCTTGCTTCGAGGGTCCTACAATGAGCAGTTCTTC.

The rearrangement links TRBV18 to TRBJ1-4; TRBD1 aligns across 7 bases. The CDR3 covers 15 residues. J gave up 7 bases and V 3 bases, and 8 bases lay outside the gene matches. Germline V gene data show CDR1 as KGHSH and CDR2 as LQKENI. CDR3 sequence: CASSPFDRAGEKLFF. In nucleotides, the CDR3 is TGTGCCAGCTCACCTTTTGACAGGGCTGGTGAAAAACTGTTTTTT.

This clone was recorded only once. The genes are TRBV9 and TRBJ2-1; 9 positions agree with TRBD2. The germline CDR1 and CDR2 sequences are SGDLS and YYNGEE. V shed 0 bases, J shed 4 bases, and the junction held 5 bases outside the gene matches. The CDR3 runs 16 residues. CDR3 sequence (DNA): TGTGCCAGCAGCGTAGCTGGTAGCGGGAGATACAATGAGCAGTTCTTC. This encodes CASSVAGSGRYNEQFF.

The chain employs TRBV6-1 and TRBJ2-1; D might be TRBD2 (6 bases). Germline V gives CDR1 MNHNS, CDR2 SASEGT. With 2 bases removed from V and 9 bases from J, the gap between germline ends came to 8 bases. There are 12 residues in the CDR3. Here the CDR3 DNA reads TGTGCCAGCAGTGAACGGAGGGGTGAGCAGTTCTTC. This codes for CASSERRGEQFF.